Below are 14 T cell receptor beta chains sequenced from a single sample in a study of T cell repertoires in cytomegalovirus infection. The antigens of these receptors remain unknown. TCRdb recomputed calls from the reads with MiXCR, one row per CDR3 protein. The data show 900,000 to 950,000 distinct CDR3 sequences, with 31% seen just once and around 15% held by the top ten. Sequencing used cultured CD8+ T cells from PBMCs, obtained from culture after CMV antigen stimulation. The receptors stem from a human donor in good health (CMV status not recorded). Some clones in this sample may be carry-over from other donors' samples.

The CDR3 DNA reads as TGTGCCAGCAGCGAGCTAGCGGGGGGGAGCGGGGAGCTGTTTTTT. Translating gives CASSELAGGSGELFF. V gene TRBV6-5 combines with J gene TRBJ2-2, with TRBD2 matching over 12 bases. The CDR3 has 15 residues. The junction had 6 bases not matched to a gene; V was cut back by 6 bases and J by 7 bases. Germline V lookup: CDR1 MNHEY, CDR2 SVGAGI.

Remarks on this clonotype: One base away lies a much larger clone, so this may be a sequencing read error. The CDR3 coding sequence is TGTGTCAGCAGTGGGAGGGTGCGCACTGAAGCTTTCTTT. Translated, it gives CVSSGRVRTEAFF. The chain couples TRBV28 to TRBJ1-1; D is ambiguous. CDR3 size: 13 residues. CDR1 is MDHEN, CDR2 SYDVKM, per germline. The full variable domain, its missing parts supplied by reference TRBV28 and TRBJ1-1, is DVKVTQSSRYLVKRTGEKVFLECVQDMDHENMFWYRQDPGLGLRLIYFSYDVKMKEKGDIPEGYSVSREKKERFSLILESASTNQTSMYLCVSSGRVRTEAFFGQGTRLTVV.

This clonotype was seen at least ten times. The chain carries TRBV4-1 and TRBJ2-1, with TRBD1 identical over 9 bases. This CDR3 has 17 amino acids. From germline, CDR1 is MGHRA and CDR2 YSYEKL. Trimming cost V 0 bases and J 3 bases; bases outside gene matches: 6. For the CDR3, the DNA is TGCGCCAGCAGCCAAGATCCCGGGACAGGGAGCTACAATGAGCAGTTCTTC. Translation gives CASSQDPGTGSYNEQFF.

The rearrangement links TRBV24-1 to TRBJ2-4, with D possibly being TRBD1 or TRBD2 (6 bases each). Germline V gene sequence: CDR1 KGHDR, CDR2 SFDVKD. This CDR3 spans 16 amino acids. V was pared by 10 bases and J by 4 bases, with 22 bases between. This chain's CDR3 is CATPGAPRWEKNIQYF. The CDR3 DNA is TGTGCCACTCCGGGGGCACCGCGGTGGGAGAAAAACATTCAGTACTTC.

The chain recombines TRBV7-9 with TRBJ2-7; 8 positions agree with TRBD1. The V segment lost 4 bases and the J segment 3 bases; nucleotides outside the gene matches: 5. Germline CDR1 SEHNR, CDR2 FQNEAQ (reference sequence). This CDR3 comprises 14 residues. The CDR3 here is CASSWTGSRYEQYF. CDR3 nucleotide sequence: TGTGCCAGCAGCTGGACAGGGTCCCGCTACGAGCAGTACTTC.

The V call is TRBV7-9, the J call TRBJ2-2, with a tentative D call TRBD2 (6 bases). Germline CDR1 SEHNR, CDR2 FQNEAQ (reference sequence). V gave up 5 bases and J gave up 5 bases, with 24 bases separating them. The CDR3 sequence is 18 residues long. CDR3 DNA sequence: TGTGCCAGCAGCCAAAGGGACCACCAACGGGGGAATACCGGGGAGCTGTTTTTT. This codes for CASSQRDHQRGNTGELFF.

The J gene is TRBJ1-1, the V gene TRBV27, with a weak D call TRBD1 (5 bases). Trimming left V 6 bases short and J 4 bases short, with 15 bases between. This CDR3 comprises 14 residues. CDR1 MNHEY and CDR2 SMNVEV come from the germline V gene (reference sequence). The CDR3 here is CASRILGTGTEAFF. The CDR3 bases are TGTGCCAGCAGAATACTAGGGACCGGCACTGAAGCTTTCTTT.

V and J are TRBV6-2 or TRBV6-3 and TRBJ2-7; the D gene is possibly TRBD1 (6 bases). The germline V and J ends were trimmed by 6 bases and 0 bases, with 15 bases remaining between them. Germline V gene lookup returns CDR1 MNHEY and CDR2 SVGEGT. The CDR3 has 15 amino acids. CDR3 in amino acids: CASSTPTGASYEQYV. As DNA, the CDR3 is TGTGCCAGCAGCACCCCGACAGGTGCCTCCTACGAGCAGTACGTC.

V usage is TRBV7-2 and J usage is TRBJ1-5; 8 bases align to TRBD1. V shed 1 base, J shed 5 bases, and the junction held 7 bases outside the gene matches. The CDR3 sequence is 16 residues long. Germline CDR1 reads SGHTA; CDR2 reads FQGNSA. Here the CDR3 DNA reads TGTGCCAGCAGCTTAGGGACAGGGATTGAGGATCAGCCCCAGCATTTT. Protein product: CASSLGTGIEDQPQHF.

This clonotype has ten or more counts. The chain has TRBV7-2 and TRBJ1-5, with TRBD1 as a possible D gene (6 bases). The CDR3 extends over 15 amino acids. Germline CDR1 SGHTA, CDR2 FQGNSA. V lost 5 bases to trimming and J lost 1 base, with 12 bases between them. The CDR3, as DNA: TGTGCCAGCAGCCCAGGGGTGGGGAGCAATCAGCCCCAGCATTTT. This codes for CASSPGVGSNQPQHF.

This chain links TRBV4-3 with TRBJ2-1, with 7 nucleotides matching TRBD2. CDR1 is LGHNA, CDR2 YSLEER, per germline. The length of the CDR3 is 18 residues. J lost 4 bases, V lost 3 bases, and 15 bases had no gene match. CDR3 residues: CASSHPRRGYEGYNEQFF. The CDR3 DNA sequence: TGCGCCAGCAGCCACCCCCGGCGGGGGTACGAGGGTTACAATGAGCAGTTCTTC.

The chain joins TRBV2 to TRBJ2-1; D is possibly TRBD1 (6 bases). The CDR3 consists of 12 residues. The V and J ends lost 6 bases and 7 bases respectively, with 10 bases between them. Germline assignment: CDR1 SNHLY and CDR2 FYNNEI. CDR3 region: CASRPGTNEQFF. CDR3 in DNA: TGTGCCAGCAGGCCAGGGACAAATGAGCAGTTCTTC.

The CDR3 loop reads CATRRDTSYEQYF. The CDR3 bases are TGTGCCACTCGTCGGGACACCTCCTACGAGCAGTACTTC. The chain links TRBV27 to TRBJ2-7; perhaps TRBD1 as D (6 bases). Looked up from germline, CDR1 is MNHEY and CDR2 is SMNVEV (reference sequence). This CDR3 region has 13 residues. Trimming removed 10 bases at V and 0 bases at J, with 13 bases between.

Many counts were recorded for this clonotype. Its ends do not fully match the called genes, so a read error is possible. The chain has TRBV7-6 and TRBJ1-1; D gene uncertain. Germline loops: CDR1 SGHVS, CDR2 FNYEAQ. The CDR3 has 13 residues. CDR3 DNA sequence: TGTGCTAGCAGCTTAGCCCTAACCACTGAAGCTTTCTTT. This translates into CASSLALTTEAFF. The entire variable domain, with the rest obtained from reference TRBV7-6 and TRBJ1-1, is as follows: GAGVSQSPRYKVTKRGQDVALRCDPISGHVSLYWYRQALGQGPEFLTYFNYEAQQDKSGLPNDRFSAERPEGSISTLTIQRTEQRDSAMYRCASSLALTTEAFFGQGTRLTVV.